This T cell receptor (beta chain) comes out of a study of Graves' ophthalmopathy and Graves' hyperthyroidism. About the study: Being free of ophthalmopathy for 18 months of follow-up defined stable hyperthyroidism. Findings and caveats of the study: Among expanded thyroid clonotypes above 0.001 frequency, most also occurred in blood. The model reached about 66% sensitivity and 72.22% specificity for predicting ophthalmopathy progression.

CDR3 length: 14 amino acids. V shed 5 bases and J shed 4 bases, with 9 bases lying between them. Germline V gives CDR1 SGHDN, CDR2 FVKESK. Amplification of the TCR beta CDR3 regions used RNA transcripts (as template). The authors performed first-round RT-PCR with HTBI primers and then a second-round multiplex PCR. Using its own MiXCR run on the multiplex PCR reads, TCRdb lists one record per CDR3 protein. This repertoire shows over a million distinct CDR3 sequences, less than 45% found once; its top ten account for around 10%. About this clonotype itself: Its specificity is unknown.

The specimen sequenced was peripheral blood or thyroid tissue (not recorded which). The sequence was collected from an adult man with Graves' hyperthyroidism. This rearrangement joins TRBV14 to TRBJ2-6, with no clear D. CDR3 sequence: CASSDTAGANVLTF. CDR3 nucleotide sequence: TGTGCCAGCAGCGATACGGCGGGGGCCAACGTCCTGACTTTC.